One sample yielded the 30 T cell receptor beta chains listed below, sequenced in a study of cytomegalovirus exposure and HLA in healthy donors listed by TCRdb under 2017. The library was prepared using the immunoSEQ multiplex PCR assay. The multiplex PCR relied on a mix of 60 forward primers for TCR Vbeta segments and 13 reverse primers for TCR Jbeta segments. TCRdb obtained this table from immuneACCESS and retained in-frame rearrangements with V and J assigned. These tables miss some clones; where compared with another copy, unresolved V genes account for less than half of the shortfall, and the remainder is unexplained. The sample table lists approximately 91,000 clones, around 86% of them with a count of one. Jointly, the top ten make up over 8.5% of the sample. Sequenced material: PBMCs. The receptors were sampled from a man younger than 45 in good health and CMV-seropositive.

The chain links TRBV6-5 to TRBJ2-7; 9 nucleotides match TRBD1. The CDR3 totals 15 residues. Trimming cost V 6 bases and J 1 base; bases outside gene matches: 7. In germline, CDR1 is MNHEY, CDR2 SVGAGI. The CDR3 spells CASSIDRGASYEQYF. CDR3 sequence (DNA): TGTGCCAGCAGCATCGACAGGGGGGCATCCTACGAGCAGTACTTC.

This clone has just a few counts. The rearrangement links TRBV4-1 to TRBJ1-2; 7 positions agree with TRBD1. With 0 bases clipped from V and 2 bases from J, the junction kept 3 bases outside the gene matches. Germline values: CDR1 MGHRA, CDR2 YSYEKL. The CDR3 is 15 amino acids. CDR3 coding DNA: TGCGCCAGCAGCCAAGACCCGGGACAGAACTATGGCTACACCTTC. This codes for CASSQDPGQNYGYTF.

The chain joins TRBV5-1 to TRBJ2-5; D may be TRBD1 (6 bases). V shed 1 base and J shed 3 bases, with 13 bases lying between them. CDR1 and CDR2 from the germline V gene are SGHRS and YFSETQ. The CDR3 sequence is 15 residues long. The CDR3 spells CASSLTGHSKETQYF. For the CDR3, the DNA is TGCGCCAGCAGCTTGACGGGACACTCTAAAGAGACCCAGTACTTC.

The chain employs TRBV10-3 and TRBJ2-3, with D possibly being TRBD2 (5 bases). The ends were cut back, 2 bases at V and 2 bases at J, with 14 bases in the middle. This CDR3 is built from 16 residues. Looked up from germline, CDR1 is ENHRY and CDR2 is SYGVKD. The CDR3 sequence is CAISEHRTPTTDTQYF. The CDR3, as DNA: TGTGCCATCAGTGAGCATCGGACTCCCACCACAGATACGCAGTATTTT.

The rearrangement joins TRBV28 to TRBJ1-5; weak D call: TRBD1 (6 bases). CDR3 length: 17 residues. The V end was cut by 5 bases, the J end by 2 bases, with 19 bases between. Looked up from germline, CDR1 is MDHEN and CDR2 is SYDVKM. The CDR3, as DNA: TGTGCCAGCAGTCCAATAAATCTCAGGGGTGGCAATCAGCCCCAGCATTTT. Its translation is CASSPINLRGGNQPQHF. Full variable domain (outside the CDR3, taken from reference TRBV28 and TRBJ1-5): DVKVTQSSRYLVKRTGEKVFLECVQDMDHENMFWYRQDPGLGLRLIYFSYDVKMKEKGDIPEGYSVSREKKERFSLILESASTNQTSMYLCASSPINLRGGNQPQHFGDGTRLSIL.

The rearrangement links TRBV4-1 to TRBJ2-3, with D unclear. The germline gives CDR1 MGHRA, CDR2 YSYEKL. V lost 3 bases, J lost 2 bases, and 6 bases lay in between. This CDR3 is built from 13 residues. DNA for the CDR3: TGCGCCAGCAGCCAGCGGAACACAGATACGCAGTATTTT. This gives the protein CASSQRNTDTQYF.

The V gene is TRBV27, the J gene TRBJ2-1; TRBD1 matches at 11 bases. The trim removed 10 bases at V and 3 bases at J, leaving 2 bases unmatched. This CDR3 contains 13 residues. Germline V gene lookup returns CDR1 MNHEY and CDR2 SMNVEV (reference sequence). The DNA of the CDR3 is TGTGCCATCGGGACAGGGGGCTACAATGAGCAGTTCTTC. It specifies CAIGTGGYNEQFF.

This chain links TRBV10-2 with TRBJ2-7; 8 nucleotides match TRBD2. CDR1 is WSHSY and CDR2 is SAAADI in the germline V gene. After removal of 5 bases from V and 6 bases from J, the junction contained 9 bases not matched to a gene. This CDR3 region has 14 residues. The CDR3, as DNA: TGCGCCAGCAGTCTGAGAGCGGGAGTCTCCGAGCAGTACTTC. Translation gives CASSLRAGVSEQYF.

This chain connects TRBV28 to TRBJ2-1, with 7 bases that match TRBD2. The CDR3 is 14 residues long. Per the germline V gene, CDR1 is MDHEN and CDR2 is SYDVKM. V dropped 2 bases and J dropped 2; count of bases not matched to a gene: 0. The CDR3 protein is CASSLAGAYNEQFF. The CDR3 DNA reads as TGTGCCAGCAGTTTAGCGGGGGCCTACAATGAGCAGTTCTTC.

The chain links TRBV14 to TRBJ2-1; 7 bases map to TRBD2. The CDR3 consists of 14 residues. CDR1 is SGHDN and CDR2 is FVKESK in the germline V gene. V lost 5 bases to trimming and J lost 10 bases; unmatched junction nucleotides: 11. The CDR3 is CASSKAGWGREQFF. CDR3 nucleotide sequence: TGTGCCAGCAGCAAAGCGGGATGGGGTAGGGAGCAGTTCTTC.

CDR3 DNA: TGTGCCAGCAGTTTTCAGCCAGGGGACATTGAGTTTTTT. Residues: CASSFQPGDIEFF. The V call is TRBV6-6, the J call TRBJ1-4; the D gene is possibly TRBD1 (6 bases). There are 13 residues in the CDR3. The V gene lost 4 bases and the J gene lost 16 bases, with 19 bases spanning the gap. The germline V gene has CDR1 MNHNY and CDR2 SVGAGI (reference sequence).

V gene TRBV7-9 combines with J gene TRBJ2-3, with 9 bases matching TRBD2. The CDR3 length is 14 residues. Germline loops: CDR1 SEHNR, CDR2 FQNEAQ (reference sequence). Trimming at V came to 5 bases and at J to 3 bases, leaving 3 bases not matched to a gene. The CDR3 region is CASSPSGRTDTQYF. DNA of the CDR3: TGTGCCAGCAGCCCAAGCGGGAGGACAGATACGCAGTATTTT.

The chain carries TRBV7-9 and TRBJ2-5, with 9 bases identical to TRBD1. CDR1 is SEHNR and CDR2 is FQNEAQ in the germline V gene (reference sequence). The CDR3 totals 16 residues. The V and J ends lost 5 bases and 4 bases, in that order; junction bases with no gene match: 11. In nucleotides, the CDR3 is TGTGCCAGCAGCGCTACAACCGGGACAGGGAGAGAGACCCAGTACTTC. Translating it yields CASSATTGTGRETQYF.

The chain carries TRBV11-2 and TRBJ2-3; 7 bases agree with TRBD2. J was trimmed by 0 bases and V by 2 bases; bases with no gene match: 5. Germline V gene sequence: CDR1 SGHAT, CDR2 FQNNGV. The CDR3 contains 16 residues. CDR3 coding DNA: TGTGCCAGCAGCTTACAGACGGGAGGTAGCACAGATACGCAGTATTTT. Amino acids: CASSLQTGGSTDTQYF.

This rearrangement joins TRBV2 to TRBJ2-4, with 7 bases aligning to TRBD2. This CDR3 has 17 residues. The trim removed 6 bases at V and 0 bases at J, leaving 11 bases unmatched. CDR1 and CDR2 from the germline V gene are SNHLY and FYNNEI. The CDR3 loop reads CASSVIAGRLAKNIQYF. In nucleotides, the CDR3 is TGTGCCAGCAGCGTAATAGCGGGCCGGCTAGCCAAAAACATTCAGTACTTC.

The V and J genes are TRBV28 and TRBJ2-1; 8 bases fit TRBD2. Losses at the gene ends were 3 bases for V and 4 bases for J; bases not matched to a gene: 8. Germline assignment: CDR1 MDHEN and CDR2 SYDVKM. This CDR3 region has 16 residues. The CDR3 here is CASSLGRGGAYNEQFF. DNA of the CDR3: TGTGCCAGCAGTTTGGGTCGGGGGGGCGCGTACAATGAGCAGTTCTTC.

V usage is TRBV4-1 and J usage is TRBJ1-2; D may be TRBD1 (6 bases). Germline V gene data show CDR1 as MGHRA and CDR2 as YSYEKL. V lost 4 bases, J lost 8 bases, and 17 bases lay in between. The CDR3 loop spans 14 amino acids. The CDR3 nucleotides read TGCGCCAGCAGCCGAGTCCAGGACAGCGGCGGCTACACCTTC. Amino acid sequence: CASSRVQDSGGYTF.

V gene TRBV30 combines with J gene TRBJ2-1; D possibly corresponds to TRBD1 (5 bases). There are 12 residues in the CDR3. Germline V gene data show CDR1 as GTSNPN and CDR2 as SVGIG (reference sequence). Trimming shortened V by 2 bases and J by 6 bases, and 8 bases separated the two germline ends. In nucleotides, the CDR3 is TGTGCCTGGAGTTATAGGGGCAATGAGCAGTTCTTC. It yields the protein CAWSYRGNEQFF. The full variable domain, completed using reference TRBV30 and TRBJ2-1, is SQTIHQWPATLVQPVGSPLSLECTVEGTSNPNLYWYRQAAGRGLQLLFYSVGIGQISSEVPQNLSASRPQDRQFILSSKKLLLSDSGFYLCAWSYRGNEQFFGPGTRLTVL.

This clone was observed a single time. The chain is built from TRBV28 and TRBJ2-5; D perhaps matches TRBD1 (6 bases). The germline V and J ends were trimmed by 4 bases and 3 bases, with 12 bases remaining between them. Germline-derived CDR1 and CDR2 are MDHEN and SYDVKM. The length of the CDR3 is 14 residues. The CDR3 nucleotides are TGTGCCAGCAGTTCAGGACAGATAAAAGAGACCCAGTACTTC. Residues: CASSSGQIKETQYF.

The chain joins TRBV5-1 to TRBJ2-5; possible D gene TRBD2, 7 bases. The germline gives CDR1 SGHRS, CDR2 YFSETQ. The CDR3 is 15 amino acids. V lost 6 bases and J lost 1, with 16 bases in between. CDR3 amino acids: CASTLGGQSQETQYF. The CDR3 nucleotides are TGCGCCAGCACCCTCGGGGGGCAGTCCCAAGAGACCCAGTACTTC.

CDR3 protein: CASSSPEGTEAFF. The CDR3 region has the DNA TGTGCCAGTAGCAGTCCCGAGGGCACTGAAGCTTTCTTT. The chain uses TRBV19 and TRBJ1-1, with D uncertain. The germline gives CDR1 LNHDA, CDR2 SQIVND (reference sequence). This CDR3 spans 13 amino acids. V was trimmed by 6 bases and J by 4 bases, leaving 12 bases between them.

The chain recombines TRBV6-5 with TRBJ2-7; no firm D call. The CDR3 consists of 15 residues. V lost 4 bases and J lost 5, with 18 bases in between. CDR1 is MNHEY, CDR2 SVGAGI, per germline. CDR3 coding DNA: TGTGCCAGCAGTTCCTTCCTTACAACCCCCAACGAGCAGTACTTC. It yields the protein CASSSFLTTPNEQYF.

This sequence joins TRBV6-6 and TRBJ2-1; TRBD2 matches 10 bases. The germline V gene has CDR1 MNHNY and CDR2 SVGAGI (reference sequence). V lost 5 bases, J lost 5 bases, and 9 bases stayed unmatched. CDR3 length: 16 residues. The CDR3, as DNA: TGTGCCAGCAGTAATCTAGCGGGAGAGGCCCACAATGAGCAGTTCTTC. The encoded protein is CASSNLAGEAHNEQFF.

This chain uses TRBV4-1 with TRBJ2-1; D is ambiguous. The CDR3 is made up of 15 amino acids. V shed 2 bases and J shed 6 bases, with 14 bases lying between them. The germline CDR1 and CDR2 sequences are MGHRA and YSYEKL. CDR3 in amino acids: CASSQPASTSNEQFF. The DNA for the CDR3 is TGCGCCAGCAGCCAACCCGCTAGTACCTCCAATGAGCAGTTCTTC.

This clone was observed once. The chain is built from TRBV4-1 and TRBJ2-1, with a weak D call TRBD1 (6 bases). The CDR3 extends over 15 amino acids. Trimming took 3 bases from V and 7 from J, leaving 16 bases between them. The germline gives CDR1 MGHRA, CDR2 YSYEKL. In DNA form, the CDR3 reads TGCGCCAGCAGCCACAGGGACATTCCCGTTAATGAGCAGTTCTTC. Protein: CASSHRDIPVNEQFF.

This sequence joins TRBV10-3 and TRBJ1-1; 8 bases are shared with TRBD1. The germline V gene has CDR1 ENHRY and CDR2 SYGVKD. This CDR3 has 14 amino acids. The J segment lost 4 bases and the V segment lost 6 bases, leaving 7 bases of the junction unmatched. The CDR3 DNA reads as TGTGCCATCAGGACAGGGGCCTCGGGCACTGAAGCTTTCTTT. Its protein product is CAIRTGASGTEAFF.

The rearrangement links TRBV27 to TRBJ2-7, with 10 bases aligning to TRBD2. Germline-derived CDR1 and CDR2 are MNHEY and SMNVEV (reference sequence). The CDR3 is 15 amino acids. J was trimmed by 6 bases and V by 0 bases; bases with no gene match: 5. CDR3 nucleotides: TGTGCCAGCAGTTTATCGGCTAGCGGGAGTGGCGAGCAGTACTTC. It translates to CASSLSASGSGEQYF.

Only one count was recorded for this clone. V usage is TRBV7-9 and J usage is TRBJ1-2; D gene uncertain. Germline CDR1 reads SEHNR; CDR2 reads FQNEAQ (reference sequence). The CDR3 consists of 15 residues. The V gene lost 5 bases and the J gene lost 0 bases, with 13 bases spanning the gap. CDR3 bases: TGTGCCAGCAGCCCGGCCTTAGCAACTAACTATGGCTACACCTTC. It codes for CASSPALATNYGYTF.

This clone has more than one count but fewer than ten. The V and J genes are TRBV10-3 and TRBJ2-7, with 9 bases matching TRBD1. The ends lost 8 bases at V and 4 bases at J; junction bases unmatched: 6. There are 13 residues in the CDR3. Germline CDR1 reads ENHRY; CDR2 reads SYGVKD. The CDR3 coding sequence is TGTGCCATCTCCGGGACAGGGCAGTACGAGCAGTACTTC. Encoded protein: CAISGTGQYEQYF.

The chain carries TRBV6-4 and TRBJ2-3; maybe TRBD2 (5 bases). This CDR3 contains 14 residues. Looked up from germline, CDR1 is MRHNA and CDR2 is SNTAGT. The V end lost 6 bases, the J end lost 3 bases, and 13 bases lay between the germline ends. The CDR3 DNA follows: TGTGCCAGCAGCCAGGAGGAGTGGACAGATACGCAGTATTTT. Protein: CASSQEEWTDTQYF.